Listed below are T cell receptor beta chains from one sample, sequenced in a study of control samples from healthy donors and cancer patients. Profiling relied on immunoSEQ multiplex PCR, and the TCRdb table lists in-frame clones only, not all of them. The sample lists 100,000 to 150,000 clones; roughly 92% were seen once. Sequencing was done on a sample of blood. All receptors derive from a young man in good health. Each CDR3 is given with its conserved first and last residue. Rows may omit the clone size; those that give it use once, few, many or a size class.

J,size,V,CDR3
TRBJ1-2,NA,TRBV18,CASPQESGYGYTF
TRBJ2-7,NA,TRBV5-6,CASSLGDYEQYF
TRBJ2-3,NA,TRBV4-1,CASSQDLGGGSTDTQYF
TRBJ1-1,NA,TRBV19,CASSDRQFLNTEAFF
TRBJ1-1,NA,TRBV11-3,CASSPGQGADTEAFF
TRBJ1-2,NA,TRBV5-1,CASSLGTGQGNYGYTF
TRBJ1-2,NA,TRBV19,CASNPGTGNYGYTF
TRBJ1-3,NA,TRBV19,CASSRQGGDSGNTIYF
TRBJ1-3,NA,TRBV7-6,CASSPEQTLSQGNTIYF
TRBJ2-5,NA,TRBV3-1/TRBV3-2,CASSQGETQYF
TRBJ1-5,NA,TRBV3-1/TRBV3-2,CASSQTRGSGPQHF
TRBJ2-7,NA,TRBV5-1,CASSLATGFDEQYF
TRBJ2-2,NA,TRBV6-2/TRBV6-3,CASSYSNSLGTGELFF
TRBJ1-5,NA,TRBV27,CASSSLSGGPNQPQHF
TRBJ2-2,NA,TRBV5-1,CASSLGGGTGELFF
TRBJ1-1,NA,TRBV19,CATQFGMNTEAFF
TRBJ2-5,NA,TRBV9,CASTTTDFLFETQYF
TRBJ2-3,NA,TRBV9,CASSVGRRGFRKADTQYF
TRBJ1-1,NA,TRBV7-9,CASSLLGRSMNTEAFF
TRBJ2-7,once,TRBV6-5,CASRPGPEKQYF
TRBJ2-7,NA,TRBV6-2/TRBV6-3,CASSYGTYEQYF
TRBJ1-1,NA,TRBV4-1,CASSQDRVKLEAFF
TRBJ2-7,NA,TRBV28,CASSLWGARLYEQYF
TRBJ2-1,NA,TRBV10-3,CAISVRLAPNEQFF
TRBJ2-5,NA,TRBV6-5,CASSRGTATQETQYF